The rows below give T cell receptor beta chains drawn from one sample of a study of early T cells in non-severe SARS-CoV-2 infection. TCRdb re-analysed the 5' RACE reads in MiXCR, keeping a single row per CDR3 protein. The sample has about 64,000 distinct CDR3 sequences, roughly an eighth seen once. The sample in question was whole blood, obtained at baseline. The source is an adult who was a healthcare worker with PCR-confirmed SARS-CoV-2 infection or an uninfected control (not recorded which). The CDR3 runs from the conserved cysteine through the conserved F or W. Fields, in order: CDR3 protein, CDR3 DNA, clone size, J gene, CDR3 length, V gene, D gene. A D gene is named only where the DNA matches it firmly. A row's size may be missing; if present it is once, few, many or a size class.

CASNSPGQGIYEQYF,TGTGCCAGCAACTCCCCCGGACAGGGGATATACGAGCAGTACTTC,many,TRBJ2-7,15,TRBV11-2,TRBD1
CASSLSRLYYEQYF,TGTGCCAGCAGCCTCTCCAGGCTATACTACGAGCAGTACTTC,many,TRBJ2-7,14,TRBV7-9,NA
CASSYENRGTSIQYF,TGTGCCAGCAGTTACGAGAACAGGGGCACCAGCATTCAGTACTTC,few,TRBJ2-4,15,TRBV6-2/TRBV6-3,TRBD1
CSARDSGRSNQPQHF,TGCAGTGCTAGAGATAGCGGAAGGAGCAATCAGCCCCAGCATTTT,NA,TRBJ1-5,15,TRBV20-1,NA
CASTSATSGYYEQFF,TGTGCCAGTACCTCCGCGACTAGCGGCTACTATGAGCAGTTCTTC,many,TRBJ2-1,15,TRBV19,TRBD2
CASSSSTPRVDQAFF,TGTGCCAGCAGTTCCTCCACCCCCAGGGTCGACCAAGCTTTCTTT,few,TRBJ1-1,15,TRBV28,NA
CASSISREGNEQYF,TGTGCCAGCAGCATTTCCCGGGAGGGGAACGAGCAGTACTTC,few,TRBJ2-7,14,TRBV11-2,TRBD2
CASSLEGRGEQYF,TGTGCCAGCAGTTTAGAGGGCAGGGGCGAGCAGTACTTC,NA,TRBJ2-7,13,TRBV27,NA
CASSLDGTSGKAQFF,TGTGCCAGCAGCTTAGATGGGACTAGCGGGAAGGCCCAGTTCTTC,many,TRBJ2-1,15,TRBV7-2,TRBD2
CASSRNREQPYGYTF,TGTGCCAGCAGCCGTAACAGGGAACAGCCCTATGGCTACACCTTC,NA,TRBJ1-2,15,TRBV3-1,NA
CASSQENRVNTEAFF,TGTGCCAGCAGCCAAGAAAACAGGGTGAACACTGAAGCTTTCTTT,many,TRBJ1-1,15,TRBV3-1,NA
CSARSRGQNTEAFF,TGCAGTGCTCGTAGCAGGGGGCAGAACACTGAAGCTTTCTTT,NA,TRBJ1-1,14,TRBV20-1,TRBD1
CASSTLVGEQFF,TGTGCCAGCAGCACCTTGGTGGGTGAGCAGTTCTTC,NA,TRBJ2-1,12,TRBV7-2,NA
CAISQGDSDTQYF,TGTGCCATCAGTCAGGGGGATTCAGATACGCAGTATTTT,few,TRBJ2-3,13,TRBV10-3,TRBD1
CASSGLAETYNEQFF,TGTGCCAGCAGTGGACTAGCCGAGACCTACAATGAGCAGTTCTTC,NA,TRBJ2-1,15,TRBV6-1,TRBD2
CSVRRGPENTEAFF,TGCAGCGTCAGGAGGGGGCCGGAGAACACTGAAGCTTTCTTT,many,TRBJ1-1,14,TRBV29-1,TRBD1
CASRETGGEQYF,TGTGCCAGCAGGGAGACAGGGGGCGAGCAGTACTTC,many,TRBJ2-7,12,TRBV14,TRBD1
CSARRGRYEQYF,TGCAGTGCCCGGAGGGGAAGGTACGAGCAGTACTTC,NA,TRBJ2-7,12,TRBV20-1,NA
CASSSIGTGLAYGYTF,TGTGCCAGCAGTTCCATAGGGACAGGGCTGGCCTATGGCTACACCTTC,NA,TRBJ1-2,16,TRBV28,TRBD1
CASSGQGTTKNIQYF,TGTGCCAGCAGTGGACAGGGAACGACCAAAAACATTCAGTACTTC,NA,TRBJ2-4,15,TRBV27,TRBD1
CSATPWTPVTYEQYF,TGCAGTGCTACACCCTGGACGCCTGTCACCTACGAGCAGTACTTC,many,TRBJ2-7,15,TRBV20-1,NA
CASSLAWTEQFF,TGTGCCAGCAGCTTAGCGTGGACGGAGCAGTTCTTC,few,TRBJ2-1,12,TRBV11-2,NA
CASSIGTHTGELFF,TGTGCCAGTAGTATCGGGACTCACACCGGGGAGCTGTTTTTT,NA,TRBJ2-2,14,TRBV19,NA
CASKPKRERGTDTQYF,TGTGCCAGCAAACCCAAGCGGGAGAGGGGAACAGATACGCAGTATTTT,NA,TRBJ2-3,16,TRBV6-2/TRBV6-3,TRBD2
CASSPVTGQSYGYTF,TGTGCCAGCTCACCCGTAACAGGTCAAAGCTATGGCTACACCTTC,NA,TRBJ1-2,15,TRBV18,NA
CSARVGNEQFF,TGCAGTGCTAGAGTTGGGAATGAGCAGTTCTTC,few,TRBJ2-1,11,TRBV20-1,NA
CAISSSGTSHDNEQFF,TGTGCCATCAGTAGCTCCGGGACATCACACGACAATGAGCAGTTCTTC,NA,TRBJ2-1,16,TRBV10-3,NA
CASTPPLWAGGTNTEAFF,TGTGCCAGCACCCCCCCACTGTGGGCAGGGGGCACTAACACTGAAGCTTTCTTT,many,TRBJ1-1,18,TRBV28,TRBD1
CASMLVVSGANVLTF,TGTGCCAGCATGTTAGTTGTCTCTGGGGCCAACGTCCTGACTTTC,many,TRBJ2-6,15,TRBV2,NA
CASSQRRNEQFF,TGCGCCAGCAGCCAAAGGCGGAATGAGCAGTTCTTC,NA,TRBJ2-1,12,TRBV4-3,NA
CASSLFGNRYEQYF,TGCGCCAGCAGCTTGTTTGGGAATCGCTACGAGCAGTACTTC,few,TRBJ2-7,14,TRBV5-1,NA
CASSYGLAGSPRNGFSRRDTQYF,TGTGCCAGCAGCTACGGACTAGCGGGGTCCCCCAGGAATGGCTTCTCCCGCAGAGATACGCAGTATTTT,many,TRBJ2-3,23,TRBV7-2,TRBD2
CASSSSGRAYNEQFF,TGTGCCAGCAGCTCCAGCGGGAGGGCCTACAATGAGCAGTTCTTC,many,TRBJ2-1,15,TRBV11-3,TRBD2